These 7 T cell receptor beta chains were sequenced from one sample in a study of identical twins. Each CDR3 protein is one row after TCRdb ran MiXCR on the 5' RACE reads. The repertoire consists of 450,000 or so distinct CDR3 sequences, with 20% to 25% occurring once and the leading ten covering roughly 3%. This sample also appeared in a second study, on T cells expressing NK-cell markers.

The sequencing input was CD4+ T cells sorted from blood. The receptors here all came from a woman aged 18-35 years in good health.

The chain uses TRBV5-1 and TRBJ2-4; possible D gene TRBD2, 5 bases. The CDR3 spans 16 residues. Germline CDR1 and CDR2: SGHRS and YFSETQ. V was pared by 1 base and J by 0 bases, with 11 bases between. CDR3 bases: TGCGCCAGCAGCTTGATAACGGCGGGAGCCAAAAACATTCAGTACTTC. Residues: CASSLITAGAKNIQYF.

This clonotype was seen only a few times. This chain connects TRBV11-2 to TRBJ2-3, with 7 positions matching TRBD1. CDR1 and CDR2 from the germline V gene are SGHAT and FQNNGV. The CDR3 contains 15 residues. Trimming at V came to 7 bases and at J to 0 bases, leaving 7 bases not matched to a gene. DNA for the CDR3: TGTGCCAGCAACCAGAAGGGGGCGAGCACAGATACGCAGTATTTT. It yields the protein CASNQKGASTDTQYF.

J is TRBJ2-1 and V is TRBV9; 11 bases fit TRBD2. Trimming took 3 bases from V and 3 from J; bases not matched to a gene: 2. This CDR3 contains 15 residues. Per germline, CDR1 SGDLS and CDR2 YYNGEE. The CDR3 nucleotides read TGTGCCAGCAGCGAACTAGCGGGAGTCTACAATGAGCAGTTCTTC. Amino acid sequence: CASSELAGVYNEQFF.

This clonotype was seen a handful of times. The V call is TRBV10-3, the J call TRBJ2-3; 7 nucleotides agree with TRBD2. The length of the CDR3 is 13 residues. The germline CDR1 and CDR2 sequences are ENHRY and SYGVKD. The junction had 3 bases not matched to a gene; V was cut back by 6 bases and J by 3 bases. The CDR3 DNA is TGTGCCATCAGGGGCGGGAGTACAGATACGCAGTATTTT. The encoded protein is CAIRGGSTDTQYF.

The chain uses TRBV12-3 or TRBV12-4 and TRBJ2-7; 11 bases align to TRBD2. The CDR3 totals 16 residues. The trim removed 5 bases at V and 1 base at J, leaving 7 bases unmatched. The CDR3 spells CASSLGTSGFSYEQYF. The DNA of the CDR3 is TGTGCCAGCAGTCTCGGGACTAGCGGTTTTTCCTACGAGCAGTACTTC.

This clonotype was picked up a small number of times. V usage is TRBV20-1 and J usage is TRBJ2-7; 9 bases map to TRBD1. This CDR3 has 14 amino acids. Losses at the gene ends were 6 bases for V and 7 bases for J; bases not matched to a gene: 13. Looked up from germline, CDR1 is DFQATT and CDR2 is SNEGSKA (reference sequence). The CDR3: CSARRTGVVGEQYF. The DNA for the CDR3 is TGCAGTGCCAGGAGGACAGGGGTGGTGGGGGAGCAGTACTTC.

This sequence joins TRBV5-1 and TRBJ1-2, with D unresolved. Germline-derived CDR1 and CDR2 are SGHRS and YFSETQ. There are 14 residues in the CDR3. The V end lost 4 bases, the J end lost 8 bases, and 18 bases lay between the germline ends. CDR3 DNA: TGCGCCAGCAGCCCAGCCATGACAATAGACGGCTACACCTTC. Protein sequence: CASSPAMTIDGYTF. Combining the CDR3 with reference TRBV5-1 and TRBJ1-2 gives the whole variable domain KAGVTQTPRYLIKTRGQQVTLSCSPISGHRSVSWYQQTPGQGLQFLFEYFSETQRNKGNFPGRFSGRQFSNSRSEMNVSTLELGDSALYLCASSPAMTIDGYTFGSGTRLTVV.